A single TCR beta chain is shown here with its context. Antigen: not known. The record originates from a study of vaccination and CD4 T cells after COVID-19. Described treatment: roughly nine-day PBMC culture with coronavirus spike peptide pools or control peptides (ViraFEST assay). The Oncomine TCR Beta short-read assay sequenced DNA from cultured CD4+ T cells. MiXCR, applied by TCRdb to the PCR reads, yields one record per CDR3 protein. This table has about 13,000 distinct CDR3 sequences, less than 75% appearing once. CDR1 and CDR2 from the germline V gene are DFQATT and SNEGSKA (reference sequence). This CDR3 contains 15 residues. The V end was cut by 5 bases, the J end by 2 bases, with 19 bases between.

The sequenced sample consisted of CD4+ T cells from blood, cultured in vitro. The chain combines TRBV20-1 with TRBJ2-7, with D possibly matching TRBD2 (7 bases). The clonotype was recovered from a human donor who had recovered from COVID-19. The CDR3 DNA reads TGCAGTGCTGGGACATGGGCTAGCGGAGCCTACGAGCAGTACTTC. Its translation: CSAGTWASGAYEQYF.